These 20 T cell receptor beta chains were sequenced from one sample in a study of somatic mutations in cytotoxic T cells in rheumatoid arthritis. Libraries were prepared by immunoSEQ multiplex PCR; TCRdb keeps only in-frame clonotypes and omits some of them. Of 20,000 to 25,000 clones in the sample, about four fifths are singletons; the top ten hold roughly 12%. What was sequenced was CD8+ T cells sorted from blood. The receptors derive from an adult with rheumatoid arthritis.

This sequence joins TRBV5-4 and TRBJ2-1; TRBD1 aligns across 7 bases. The CDR3 is 13 residues long. The V gene's germline CDR1 is SGHNT and CDR2 YYREEE (reference sequence). The V and J ends lost 0 bases and 7 bases, in that order; junction bases with no gene match: 1. CDR3 sequence: CASSLGTGNEQFF. DNA of the CDR3: TGTGCCAGCAGCTTGGGGACAGGTAATGAGCAGTTCTTC.

This clone has a handful of counts. The V and J genes are TRBV29-1 and TRBJ1-1, with D tentatively TRBD1 (5 bases). This CDR3 has 12 amino acids. Germline CDR1 reads SQVTM; CDR2 reads ANQGSEA. The V end lost 7 bases, the J end lost 1 base, and 10 bases lay between the germline ends. CDR3 in DNA: TGCAGCGCTGATACAGGGAACACTGAAGCTTTCTTT. Protein sequence: CSADTGNTEAFF.

The J gene is TRBJ1-2, the V gene TRBV5-5; 8 nucleotides align to TRBD1. CDR1 and CDR2 (germline): SGHKS, YYEKEE (reference sequence). Losses at the gene ends were 2 bases for V and 6 bases for J; bases not matched to a gene: 9. The CDR3 is 15 amino acids. DNA of the CDR3: TGTGCCAGCAGCTTTTATAACAGGGGGGGCGATGGCTACACCTTC. Its protein is CASSFYNRGGDGYTF.

The V gene is TRBV15, the J gene TRBJ2-1; no definite D call. Trimming took 0 bases from V and 3 from J, leaving 12 bases between them. CDR1 and CDR2 from the germline V gene are LNHNV and YYDKDF (reference sequence). The CDR3 consists of 16 residues. CDR3 DNA sequence: TGTGCCACCAGCAGAGATATCGACACCTACTACAATGAGCAGTTCTTC. Protein product: CATSRDIDTYYNEQFF.

This chain joins TRBV4-1 and TRBJ2-3; 9 nucleotides match TRBD2. The CDR3 has 16 residues. The germline gives CDR1 MGHRA, CDR2 YSYEKL. Trimming at V came to 2 bases and at J to 3 bases, leaving 6 bases not matched to a gene. The CDR3 nucleotides read TGCGCCAGCAGCCAATATAGCGGGAGAGGAACAGATACGCAGTATTTT. Translated: CASSQYSGRGTDTQYF.

The CDR3 protein is CASSFSSGSYEQYF. Written as DNA, the CDR3 is TGTGCCAGCAGTTTTTCTAGCGGGAGTTACGAGCAGTACTTC. The V gene is TRBV27, the J gene TRBJ2-7; 10 nucleotides match TRBD2. The CDR3 covers 14 residues. V lost 3 bases, J lost 4 bases, and 3 bases stayed unmatched. Germline V gives CDR1 MNHEY, CDR2 SMNVEV (reference sequence).

The chain recombines TRBV7-8 with TRBJ1-2, with D hard to call. Germline loops: CDR1 SGHVS, CDR2 FQNEAQ. There are 13 residues in the CDR3. V was cut by 2 bases and J by 4 bases, with 8 bases left in between. The DNA for the CDR3 is TGTGCCAGCAGCTTAACCGGGAGCTATGGCTACACCTTC. This encodes CASSLTGSYGYTF. Variable domain in full (rest from reference TRBV7-8 and TRBJ1-2): GAGVSQSPRYKVAKRGQDVALRCDPISGHVSLFWYQQALGQGPEFLTYFQNEAQLDKSGLPSDRFFAERPEGSVSTLKIQRTQQEDSAVYLCASSLTGSYGYTFGSGTRLTVV.

The J gene is TRBJ2-1, the V gene TRBV7-9, with D perhaps TRBD1 (6 bases). The CDR3 is 19 amino acids. CDR1 SEHNR and CDR2 FQNEAQ come from the germline V gene (reference sequence). The V and J ends lost 5 bases and 4 bases respectively, with 27 bases between them. The CDR3 bases are TGTGCCAGCAGCCCCCGTAGGGACACCTCCTTGGAGGTGTACAATGAGCAGTTCTTC. Amino acid sequence: CASSPRRDTSLEVYNEQFF.

The rearrangement uses TRBV27 and TRBJ1-4, with a possible D match to TRBD1 (6 bases). Trimming removed 3 bases at V and 2 bases at J, with 19 bases between. The germline gives CDR1 MNHEY, CDR2 SMNVEV (reference sequence). This CDR3 has 18 residues. This CDR3 is CASSFSGARGRTNEKLFF. DNA for the CDR3: TGTGCCAGCAGTTTCTCGGGGGCGAGGGGACGGACTAATGAAAAACTGTTTTTT.

This chain connects TRBV19 to TRBJ1-5; 8 nucleotides align to TRBD1. Germline V gene data show CDR1 as LNHDA and CDR2 as SQIVND (reference sequence). The trim removed 3 bases at V and 5 bases at J, leaving 9 bases unmatched. This CDR3 comprises 16 residues. The CDR3 coding sequence is TGTGCCAGTAGTATGGACCGGGACAGGAACGATCAGCCCCAGCATTTT. It yields the protein CASSMDRDRNDQPQHF.

The chain carries TRBV15 and TRBJ2-1; 11 bases are shared with TRBD2. The CDR3 spans 16 residues. The germline gives CDR1 LNHNV, CDR2 YYDKDF (reference sequence). The V and J ends lost 4 bases and 3 bases, in that order; junction bases with no gene match: 5. The CDR3 region has the DNA TGTGCCACCAGCAACCCACTAGCGGGGGACTACAATGAGCAGTTCTTC. Its translation: CATSNPLAGDYNEQFF.

The sample holds a few counts of this clone. The chain carries TRBV7-8 and TRBJ2-1; 7 bases are a match to TRBD1. Trimming at V came to 2 bases and at J to 14 bases, leaving 6 bases not matched to a gene. Germline V gives CDR1 SGHVS, CDR2 FQNEAQ. The CDR3 has 12 residues. CDR3 region: CASSLFQGGEFF. The CDR3 region has the DNA TGTGCCAGCAGCTTATTCCAAGGGGGCGAGTTCTTC.

The gene calls are TRBV23-1 and TRBJ2-5; 11 bases are shared with TRBD1. TRBV23-1 is marked as an open reading frame, function uncertain. J gave up 5 bases and V 1 base, and 3 bases lay outside the gene matches. CDR3 size: 15 residues. CDR3 amino acids: CASSQWTGGEETQYF. For the CDR3, the DNA is TGCGCCAGCAGTCAATGGACAGGGGGCGAGGAGACCCAGTACTTC.

Here the CDR3 DNA reads TGTGCCAGCAGCCCAGGGACAGGGGGCAGCAATCAGCCCCAGCATTTT. It yields the protein CASSPGTGGSNQPQHF. This chain connects TRBV7-6 to TRBJ1-5; 12 nucleotides agree with TRBD1. V shed 5 bases, J shed 1 base, and the junction held 3 bases outside the gene matches. CDR1 SGHVS and CDR2 FNYEAQ come from the germline V gene. This CDR3 is built from 16 residues.

This clone was seen a few times. The chain is built from TRBV25-1 and TRBJ2-7, with TRBD2 matching over 13 bases. Germline V lookup: CDR1 MGHDK, CDR2 SYGVNS. This CDR3 spans 13 amino acids. V shed 8 bases, J shed 6 bases, and the junction held 4 bases outside the gene matches. DNA of the CDR3: TGTGCCAGCGCGGGACTAGCGGGGCGCGAGCAGTACTTC. This sequence encodes CASAGLAGREQYF.

The chain uses TRBV6-5 and TRBJ1-2, with D maybe TRBD1 (5 bases). This CDR3 contains 14 residues. The ends were cut back, 2 bases at V and 0 bases at J, with 7 bases in the middle. The germline gives CDR1 MNHEY, CDR2 SVGAGI. The CDR3 protein is CASSYVGPNYGYTF. The CDR3 DNA is TGTGCCAGCAGTTACGTGGGACCTAACTATGGCTACACCTTC.

This CDR3 is CASSVGATSYGYTF. Written as DNA, the CDR3 is TGTGCCAGCAGCGTAGGGGCCACCAGCTATGGCTACACCTTC. The rearrangement joins TRBV9 to TRBJ1-2; D gene uncertain. In germline, CDR1 is SGDLS, CDR2 YYNGEE. The CDR3 loop spans 14 amino acids. V was trimmed by 0 bases and J by 4 bases, leaving 10 bases between them.

V usage is TRBV6-6 and J usage is TRBJ1-1; a weak D match, TRBD1 (6 bases). Trimming removed 4 bases at V and 6 bases at J, with 21 bases between. CDR3 length: 16 amino acids. CDR1 is MNHNY and CDR2 is SVGAGI in the germline V gene (reference sequence). CDR3 sequence reads: CASSSSLTGFGSEAFF. Here the CDR3 DNA reads TGTGCCAGCAGTTCTTCCCTAACAGGGTTTGGATCTGAAGCTTTCTTT.

The table lists this clone with a count of one. The rearrangement joins TRBV5-1 to TRBJ2-3, with D possibly matching TRBD1 (5 bases). Between the trimmed V and J ends, which lost 0 bases and 4 bases, there was a span of 9 bases. This CDR3 spans 14 amino acids. Germline values: CDR1 SGHRS, CDR2 YFSETQ. CDR3 sequence reads: CASSLAVGADTQYF. For the CDR3, the DNA is TGCGCCAGCAGCTTGGCGGTAGGGGCAGATACGCAGTATTTT.

This chain joins TRBV27 and TRBJ2-7; tentatively, D is TRBD2 (7 bases). Germline V lookup: CDR1 MNHEY, CDR2 SMNVEV (reference sequence). V lost 6 bases and J 3 bases, leaving 18 bases between the germline ends. The CDR3 contains 15 residues. Written as DNA, the CDR3 is TGTGCCAGCAGCAACTGGGGGGGCGGCGTCTACGAGCAGTACTTC. Its translation is CASSNWGGGVYEQYF.